This T cell receptor beta chain comes out of a study of beta chain features in type 1 diabetes. As for the study in general: Comparable age, gender and cell yields were observed in patients relative to healthy donors.

Expressed TCRB transcripts were sequenced after all isolated RNA was converted to cDNA. Assay: immunoSEQ multiplex PCR; the TCRdb copy retains only in-frame clones and omits some. Of roughly 730,000 clones in the sample, 13% were seen once. General study findings and limits: Insertions were fewer and deletions more numerous at VDJ junctions in type 1 diabetes patients. Significant though moderate, a shortening of TCRB CDR3s appeared in all four CD4+ subsets of Type 1 diabetes patients.

Regarding this clone: Its antigen is still unknown.

The CDR3 extends over 14 amino acids. The V gene lost 3 bases and the J gene lost 6 bases, with 15 bases spanning the gap. Germline V gives CDR1 MDHEN, CDR2 SYDVKM. Sequenced: naive CD4+ T cells from blood. This sequence joins TRBV28 and TRBJ2-7, with a possible D match to TRBD1 (5 bases). The clonotype was recovered from a man aged 18 to 35 with type 1 diabetes. The DNA for the CDR3 is TGTGCCAGCAGTTTTTCTGGGGCGGCCGGCGAGCAGTACTTC. Residues: CASSFSGAAGEQYF.